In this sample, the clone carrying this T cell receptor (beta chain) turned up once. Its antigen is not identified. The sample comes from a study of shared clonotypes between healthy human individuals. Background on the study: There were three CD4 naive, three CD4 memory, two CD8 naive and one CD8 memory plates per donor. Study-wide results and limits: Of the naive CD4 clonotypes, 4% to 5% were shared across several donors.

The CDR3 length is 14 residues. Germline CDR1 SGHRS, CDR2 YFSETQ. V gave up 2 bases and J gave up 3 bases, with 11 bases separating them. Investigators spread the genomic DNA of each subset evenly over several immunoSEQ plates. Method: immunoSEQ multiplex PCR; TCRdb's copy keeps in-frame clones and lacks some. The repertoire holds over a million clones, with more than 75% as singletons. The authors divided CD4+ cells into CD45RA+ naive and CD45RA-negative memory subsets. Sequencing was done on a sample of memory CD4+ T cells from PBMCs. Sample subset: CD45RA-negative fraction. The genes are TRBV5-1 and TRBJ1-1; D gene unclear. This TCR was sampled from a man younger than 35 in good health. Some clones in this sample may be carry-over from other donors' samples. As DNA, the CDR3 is TGCGCCAGCAGCTTTGCCGGTCCCCACACTGAAGCTTTCTTT. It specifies CASSFAGPHTEAFF.